These T cell receptor beta chains were read from a single sample in a study of T cells in Graves' hyperthyroidism and ophthalmopathy. TCRdb ran MiXCR on the multiplex PCR reads and lists one entry per CDR3 protein. This table holds hundreds of thousands of distinct CDR3 sequences, 16% found once. The material sequenced was blood. These TCRs come from a woman aged 18-29 years with Graves' ophthalmopathy. The CDR3 runs from the conserved cysteine through the conserved F or W. The D gene is left open where the match is weak. Size values are once, few and many counts, or a class for expanded clones, and some rows have none.

CDR3	DNA	size	V	J	D
CASSLEDRPQETQYF	TGCGCCAGCAGCTTGGAGGACAGGCCCCAAGAGACCCAGTACTTC	many	TRBV5-1	TRBJ2-5	TRBD1
CASIPAGGREQYF	TGTGCCAGCATCCCTGCAGGGGGACGCGAGCAGTACTTC	many	TRBV6-2/TRBV6-3	TRBJ2-7	TRBD1
CASSAEQFF	TGTGCCAGCAGCGCCGAGCAGTTCTTC	many	TRBV7-9	TRBJ2-1	NA
CASSEGTSGSPNEQFF	TGTGCCAGCAGCGAGGGGACTAGCGGGAGTCCCAATGAGCAGTTCTTC	NA	TRBV5-8	TRBJ2-1	TRBD2
CSARDSKRDFYNEQFF	TGCAGTGCTAGAGATAGCAAGCGGGACTTTTATAATGAGCAGTTCTTC	NA	TRBV20-1	TRBJ2-1	TRBD2
CASSYGFSYEQYF	TGTGCCAGCAGTTACGGATTCTCCTACGAGCAGTACTTC	many	TRBV27	TRBJ2-7	NA
CASSHDRPGVGNTEAFF	TGCGCCAGCAGCCACGACAGGCCCGGCGTTGGGAACACTGAAGCTTTCTTT	many	TRBV5-1	TRBJ1-1	NA
CAWSVPGTQAYEQYF	TGTGCCTGGAGTGTACCCGGGACGCAAGCCTACGAGCAGTACTTC	NA	TRBV30	TRBJ2-7	NA
CASKPGQAWGEAFF	TGTGCCAGCAAACCGGGACAGGCTTGGGGTGAAGCTTTCTTT	many	TRBV11-3	TRBJ1-1	TRBD1
CASSFAGGTDTQYF	TGTGCCAGCAGCTTTGCGGGGGGAACAGATACGCAGTATTTT	few	TRBV7-3	TRBJ2-3	TRBD2
CASSQQGSPAPYNEQFF	TGCGCCAGCAGCCAACAGGGGAGCCCCGCACCCTACAATGAGCAGTTCTTC	many	TRBV4-3	TRBJ2-1	NA
CASSTSPGTGGGGYTF	TGTGCCAGCAGTACGAGTCCCGGGACAGGGGGCGGTGGCTACACCTTC	many	TRBV28	TRBJ1-2	TRBD1
CATSRDLGFDSNQPQHF	TGTGCCACCAGCAGAGATCTCGGTTTCGATAGCAATCAGCCCCAGCATTTT	many	TRBV15	TRBJ1-5	NA
CASSQDSRAEAFF	TGCGCCAGCAGCCAAGATTCCCGGGCCGAAGCTTTCTTT	many	TRBV4-3	TRBJ1-1	NA
CASSALPPGQETQYF	TGTGCCAGCAGTGCCCTCCCACCTGGACAAGAGACCCAGTACTTC	many	TRBV27	TRBJ2-5	NA
CSARTSGSYNEQFF	TGCAGTGCTAGGACTAGCGGGAGTTACAATGAGCAGTTCTTC	many	TRBV20-1	TRBJ2-1	TRBD2
CSATSGGPYEQYF	TGCAGTGCTACTAGCGGGGGGCCCTACGAGCAGTACTTC	many	TRBV20-1	TRBJ2-7	TRBD2
CASSPLSATEAFF	TGTGCCAGCAGCCCCCTGTCGGCCACTGAAGCTTTCTTT	NA	TRBV6-1	TRBJ1-1	NA
CSGGTTGPYEQYF	TGCAGCGGGGGGACTACGGGGCCCTACGAGCAGTACTTC	few	TRBV29-1	TRBJ2-7	TRBD2
CASSSWTGGIYGYTF	TGTGCCAGCAGCTCCTGGACAGGGGGCATCTATGGCTACACCTTC	many	TRBV7-9	TRBJ1-2	TRBD1
CASSSTSGNQETQYF	TGTGCCAGCTCATCGACTAGCGGGAACCAAGAGACCCAGTACTTC	many	TRBV18	TRBJ2-5	TRBD2
CASSYSTGANNEQFF	TGTGCCAGCAGTTACTCGACAGGAGCGAACAATGAGCAGTTCTTC	many	TRBV6-5	TRBJ2-1	NA
CASSSEPASRGYNEQFF	TGTGCCAGCAGCTCCGAGCCGGCTAGCCGGGGCTACAATGAGCAGTTCTTC	many	TRBV9	TRBJ2-1	NA
CASRAQEGGYGYTF	TGTGCCAGCAGGGCCCAAGAGGGTGGCTATGGCTACACCTTC	NA	TRBV6-2/TRBV6-3	TRBJ1-2	NA
CASSEGWDNTYNSPLHF	TGTGCCAGCAGCGAAGGATGGGACAATACCTATAATTCACCCCTCCACTTT	NA	TRBV9	TRBJ1-6	NA
CASRPQGKETQYF	TGTGCCAGCAGACCACAGGGAAAAGAGACCCAGTACTTC	many	TRBV12-3/TRBV12-4	TRBJ2-5	NA
CAISDGLRLSLHENEQFF	TGTGCCATCAGTGATGGTCTTCGGTTATCGTTGCACGAAAATGAGCAGTTCTTC	NA	TRBV10-3	TRBJ2-1	NA
CSARSPLAGGSYEQYF	TGCAGTGCTAGGTCCCCCCTAGCGGGAGGCTCCTACGAGCAGTACTTC	many	TRBV20-1	TRBJ2-7	TRBD2
CASSINGYSNQPQHF	TGTGCCAGTAGTATCAACGGCTATAGCAATCAGCCCCAGCATTTT	many	TRBV19	TRBJ1-5	NA
CASSSDSVYSPLHF	TGCGCCAGCAGCTCCGACAGCGTTTATTCACCCCTCCACTTT	NA	TRBV5-1	TRBJ1-6	NA
CASSPGRAWGSPLHF	TGTGCCAGCAGCCCCGGACGGGCCTGGGGGTCACCCCTCCACTTT	NA	TRBV7-6	TRBJ1-6	NA